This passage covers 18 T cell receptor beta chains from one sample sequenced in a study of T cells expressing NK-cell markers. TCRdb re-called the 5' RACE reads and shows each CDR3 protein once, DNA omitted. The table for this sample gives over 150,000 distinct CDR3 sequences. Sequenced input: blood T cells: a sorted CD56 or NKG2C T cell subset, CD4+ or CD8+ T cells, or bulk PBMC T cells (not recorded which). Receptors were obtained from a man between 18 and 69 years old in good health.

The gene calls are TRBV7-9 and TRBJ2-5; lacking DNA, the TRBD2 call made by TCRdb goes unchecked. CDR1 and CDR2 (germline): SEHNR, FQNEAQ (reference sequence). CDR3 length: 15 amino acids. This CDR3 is CASSLVLAVVETQYF.

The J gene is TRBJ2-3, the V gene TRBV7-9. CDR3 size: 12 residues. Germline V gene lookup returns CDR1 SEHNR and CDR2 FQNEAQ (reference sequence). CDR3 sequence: CASTIAEDTQYF.

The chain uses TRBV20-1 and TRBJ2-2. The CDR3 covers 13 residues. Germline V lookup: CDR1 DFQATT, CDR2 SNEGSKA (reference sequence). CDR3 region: CSARAQNTGELFF.

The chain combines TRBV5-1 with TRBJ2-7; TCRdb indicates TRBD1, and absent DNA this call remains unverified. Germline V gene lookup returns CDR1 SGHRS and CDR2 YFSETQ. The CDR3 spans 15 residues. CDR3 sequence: CASSLNRDSRYEQYF.

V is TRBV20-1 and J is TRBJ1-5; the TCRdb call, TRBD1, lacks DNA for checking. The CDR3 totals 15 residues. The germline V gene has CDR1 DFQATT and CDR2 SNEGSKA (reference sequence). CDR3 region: CSALRQGYSNQPQHF.

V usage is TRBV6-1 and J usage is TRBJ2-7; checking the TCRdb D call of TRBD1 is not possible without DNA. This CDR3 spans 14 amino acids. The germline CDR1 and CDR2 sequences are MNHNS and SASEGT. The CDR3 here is CASSSLSGRNEQYF.

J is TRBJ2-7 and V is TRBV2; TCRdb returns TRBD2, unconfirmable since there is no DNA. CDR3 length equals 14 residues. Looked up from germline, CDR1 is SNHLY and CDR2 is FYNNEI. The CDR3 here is CASSPTRGAGEQYF.

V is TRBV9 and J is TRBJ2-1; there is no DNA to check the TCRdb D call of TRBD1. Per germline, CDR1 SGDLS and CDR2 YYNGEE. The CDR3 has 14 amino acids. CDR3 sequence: CASSGGGGTNEQFF.

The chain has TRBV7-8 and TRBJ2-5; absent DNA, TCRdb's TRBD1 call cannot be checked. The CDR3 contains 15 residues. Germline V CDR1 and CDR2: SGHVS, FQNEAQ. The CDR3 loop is CASSPEGQNRETQYF.

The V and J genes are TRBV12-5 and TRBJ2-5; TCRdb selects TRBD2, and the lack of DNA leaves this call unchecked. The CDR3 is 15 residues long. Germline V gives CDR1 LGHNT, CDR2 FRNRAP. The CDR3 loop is CASGLAAGGWETQYF.

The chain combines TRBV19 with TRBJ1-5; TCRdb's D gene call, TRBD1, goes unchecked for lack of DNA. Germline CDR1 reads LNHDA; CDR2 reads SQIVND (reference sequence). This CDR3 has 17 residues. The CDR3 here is CASRRYLGQGSNQPQHF.

Here the CDR3 reads CASSLSGGGPLNNEQFF. The chain links TRBV7-9 to TRBJ2-1; TCRdb returns TRBD2, unconfirmable since there is no DNA. Germline V CDR1 and CDR2: SEHNR, FQNEAQ (reference sequence). The CDR3 extends over 17 amino acids.

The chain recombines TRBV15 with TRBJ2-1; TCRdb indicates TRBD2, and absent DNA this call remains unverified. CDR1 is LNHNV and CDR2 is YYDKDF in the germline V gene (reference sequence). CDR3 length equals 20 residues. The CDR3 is CATSQGAYIPTSGRYNEQFF.

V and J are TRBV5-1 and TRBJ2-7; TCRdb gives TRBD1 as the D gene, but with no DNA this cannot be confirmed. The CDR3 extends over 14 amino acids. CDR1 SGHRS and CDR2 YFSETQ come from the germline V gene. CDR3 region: CASSFDRVTYEQYF.

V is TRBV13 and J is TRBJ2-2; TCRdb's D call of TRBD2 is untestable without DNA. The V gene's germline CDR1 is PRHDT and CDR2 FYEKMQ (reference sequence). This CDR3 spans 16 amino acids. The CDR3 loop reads CASTYPSGENTGELFF. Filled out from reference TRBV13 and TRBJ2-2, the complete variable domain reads AAGVIQSPRHLIKEKRETATLKCYPIPRHDTVYWYQQGPGQDPQFLISFYEKMQSDKGSIPDRFSAQQFSDYHSELNMSSLELGDSALYFCASTYPSGENTGELFFGEGSRLTVL.

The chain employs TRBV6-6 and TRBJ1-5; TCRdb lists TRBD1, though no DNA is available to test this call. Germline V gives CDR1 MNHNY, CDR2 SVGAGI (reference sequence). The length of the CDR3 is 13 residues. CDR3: CASSYASGQPQHF.

The CDR3 region is CASSESASGGPYNEQFF. The chain carries TRBV25-1 and TRBJ2-1; the D call from TCRdb, TRBD2, cannot be confirmed without DNA. This CDR3 spans 17 amino acids. Looked up from germline, CDR1 is MGHDK and CDR2 is SYGVNS.

The CDR3 loop is CASSEWYGLNTEAFF. The rearrangement uses TRBV6-1 and TRBJ1-1. Germline V gene data show CDR1 as MNHNS and CDR2 as SASEGT. This CDR3 contains 15 residues.